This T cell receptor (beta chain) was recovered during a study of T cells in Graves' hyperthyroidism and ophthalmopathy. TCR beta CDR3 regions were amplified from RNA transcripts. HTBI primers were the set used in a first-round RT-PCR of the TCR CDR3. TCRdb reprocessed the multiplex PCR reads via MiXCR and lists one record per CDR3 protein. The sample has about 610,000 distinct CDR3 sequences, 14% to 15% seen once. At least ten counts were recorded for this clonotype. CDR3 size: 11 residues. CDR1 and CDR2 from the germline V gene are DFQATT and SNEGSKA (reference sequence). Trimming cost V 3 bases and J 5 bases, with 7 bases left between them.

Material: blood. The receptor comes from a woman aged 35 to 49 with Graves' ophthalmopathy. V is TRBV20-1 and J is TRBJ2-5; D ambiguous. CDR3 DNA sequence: TGCAGTGCTAGGCCTCCGGAGACCCAGTACTTC. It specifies CSARPPETQYF.